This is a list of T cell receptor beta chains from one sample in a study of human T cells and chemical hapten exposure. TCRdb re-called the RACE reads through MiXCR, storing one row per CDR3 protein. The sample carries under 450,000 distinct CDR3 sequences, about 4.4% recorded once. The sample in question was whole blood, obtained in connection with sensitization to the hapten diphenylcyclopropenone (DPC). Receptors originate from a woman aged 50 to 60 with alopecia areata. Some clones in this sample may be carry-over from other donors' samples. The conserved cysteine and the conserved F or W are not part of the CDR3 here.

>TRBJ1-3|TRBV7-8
ASSWDRAGNTIY
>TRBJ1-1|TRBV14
ASSQAGRQVNTEAF
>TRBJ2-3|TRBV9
ASSDPTGEDTQY
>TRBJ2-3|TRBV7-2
ASNYSPGQGPLY
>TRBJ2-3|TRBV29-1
SVIGEGWGTDTQY
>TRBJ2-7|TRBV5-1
ASSAGVGEGAYEQY
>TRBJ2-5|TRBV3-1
ASSQVKGTEPENQETQY
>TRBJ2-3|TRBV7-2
ASSLEGSNHRTDTQY
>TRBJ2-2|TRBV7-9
ASSLIENTGELF
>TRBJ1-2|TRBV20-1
SAPGQGWSYGYT
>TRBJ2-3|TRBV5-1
ASSLGGQGYTDTQY
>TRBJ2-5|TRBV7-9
ASNPTGVIETQY
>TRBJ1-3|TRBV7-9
ASSLGQGWGNTIY
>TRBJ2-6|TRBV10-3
ASSGQTAGANVLT
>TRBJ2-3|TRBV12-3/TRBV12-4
ASSLRGGQRDTQY
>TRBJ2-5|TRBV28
ASSLFMEQETQY
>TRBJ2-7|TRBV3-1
ASSQNAGTFYEQY
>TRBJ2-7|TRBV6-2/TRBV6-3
ASSPLSGSGNYEQY
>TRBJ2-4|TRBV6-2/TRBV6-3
ASSYGAGIAKNIQY
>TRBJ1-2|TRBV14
ASSQFPQTNYGYT
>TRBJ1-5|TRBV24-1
ATSDPQGDQPQH
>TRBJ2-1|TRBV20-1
SAREGLASHEQF
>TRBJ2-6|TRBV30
ASLTGASPGANVLT
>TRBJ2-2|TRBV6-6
ASNPRAGDLNTGELF
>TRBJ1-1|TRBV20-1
SARGGPLNTEAF
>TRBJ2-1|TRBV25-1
ASREVAGGMNEQF
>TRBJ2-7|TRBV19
ASSIGSGPTYEQY
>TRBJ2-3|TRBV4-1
ASRSTGGKGADTQY
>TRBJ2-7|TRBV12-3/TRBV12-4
ASSPFRSSYEQY